The 31 T cell receptor beta chains in this list originate from one sample, sequenced in a study of Tregs in tolerant kidney transplant recipients. Profiling relied on immunoSEQ multiplex PCR, and the TCRdb table lists in-frame clones only, not all of them. The sample carries around 230,000 clones, around 82% recorded once. Sequencing was performed on CD4+ T cells from blood. Receptors were obtained from a human donor in good health.

The chain carries TRBV6-1 and TRBJ1-1; 7 bases are a match to TRBD1. Germline CDR1 reads MNHNS; CDR2 reads SASEGT. After removal of 6 bases from V and 8 bases from J, the junction contained 3 bases not matched to a gene. The CDR3 length is 11 residues. The CDR3 region is CASRDRVEAFF. DNA for the CDR3: TGTGCCAGCAGAGACAGGGTCGAAGCTTTCTTT.

V is TRBV18 and J is TRBJ1-4, with D uncertain. Germline-derived CDR1 and CDR2 are KGHSH and LQKENI. V lost 5 bases and J lost 2, with 12 bases in between. The CDR3 loop spans 15 amino acids. CDR3 sequence reads: CASSVSLKTNEKLFF. For the CDR3, the DNA is TGTGCCAGCTCAGTCTCATTGAAGACTAATGAAAAACTGTTTTTT.

The chain carries TRBV7-3 and TRBJ2-5; 8 nucleotides agree with TRBD2. The end of the DNA fits TRBJ2-7 better, so the J call may be wrong. The CDR3 covers 15 residues. Per germline, CDR1 SGHTA and CDR2 FQGTGA. CDR3 in DNA: TGTGCCAGCAGCTTAGAAGCGGGGGCTTCCTACGAGCAGTACTTC. This sequence encodes CASSLEAGASYEQYF.

The count of this clone is one. This rearrangement joins TRBV7-3 to TRBJ2-2, with 8 bases aligning to TRBD1. This CDR3 is 15 amino acids long. Germline trimming cut 3 bases from V and 5 bases from J; bases unmatched to any gene: 5. Germline loops: CDR1 SGHTA, CDR2 FQGTGA. CDR3: CASSLDRVGTGELFF. As DNA, the CDR3 is TGTGCCAGCAGCTTGGACAGGGTTGGAACCGGGGAGCTGTTTTTT.

The chain carries TRBV18 and TRBJ2-1; 9 bases line up with TRBD2. J lost 6 bases, V lost 0 bases, and 3 bases had no gene match. This CDR3 has 15 residues. The germline gives CDR1 KGHSH, CDR2 LQKENI. Written as DNA, the CDR3 is TGTGCCAGCTCACCACCGAGCGGGAGGTTCAATGAGCAGTTCTTC. Translating it yields CASSPPSGRFNEQFF. Complete variable domain (other parts from reference TRBV18 and TRBJ2-1): NAGVMQNPRHLVRRRGQEARLRCSPMKGHSHVYWYRQLPEEGLKFMVYLQKENIIDESGMPKERFSAEFPKEGPSILRIQQVVRGDSAAYFCASSPPSGRFNEQFFGPGTRLTVL.

V and J are TRBV19 and TRBJ2-5, with 9 bases lining up with TRBD2. The CDR3 has 15 amino acids. Germline V gene lookup returns CDR1 LNHDA and CDR2 SQIVND (reference sequence). V lost 6 bases and J lost 5; bases outside the gene matches: 10. CDR3 protein: CASSAQPGLAETQYF. CDR3 DNA sequence: TGTGCCAGTAGCGCTCAACCCGGACTAGCGGAGACCCAGTACTTC.

This clone was detected once. This chain connects TRBV19 to TRBJ1-5; 10 bases agree with TRBD1. CDR1 and CDR2 from the germline V gene are LNHDA and SQIVND (reference sequence). This CDR3 contains 16 residues. Trimming cost V 3 bases and J 6 bases; bases outside gene matches: 8. This CDR3 is CASSMRTGGVGQPQHF. The CDR3 coding sequence is TGTGCCAGTAGTATGCGGACAGGGGGAGTAGGTCAGCCCCAGCATTTT.

The V and J genes are TRBV18 and TRBJ1-2; D is ambiguous. The CDR3 runs 14 residues. Trimming left V 0 bases short and J 3 bases short, with 8 bases between. The germline CDR1 and CDR2 sequences are KGHSH and LQKENI. For the CDR3, the DNA is TGTGCCAGCTCACCACCTGTCTTGGACTATGGCTACACCTTC. Protein: CASSPPVLDYGYTF.

V and J are TRBV5-4 and TRBJ2-5; D uncertain. Germline V CDR1 and CDR2: SGHNT, YYREEE (reference sequence). The CDR3 length is 14 residues. The V end lost 4 bases, the J end lost 5 bases, and 15 bases lay between the germline ends. DNA of the CDR3: TGTGCCAGCAGCCTCGGGCTTTATGGGGAGACCCAGTACTTC. Encoded protein: CASSLGLYGETQYF.

This clone was seen only a few times. Written as DNA, the CDR3 is TGCGCCAGCAGCTTGACTACGGGTTGGGAGCTGTTTTTT. It is translated as CASSLTTGWELFF. This chain joins TRBV5-1 and TRBJ2-2; D remains unclear. V lost 1 base and J 9 bases, leaving 10 bases between the germline ends. This CDR3 comprises 13 residues. Germline V gene data show CDR1 as SGHRS and CDR2 as YFSETQ.

The chain employs TRBV6-5 and TRBJ2-7, with 8 positions matching TRBD1. The CDR3 is made up of 16 amino acids. J was trimmed by 2 bases and V by 1 base; bases with no gene match: 7. Germline values: CDR1 MNHEY, CDR2 SVGAGI. The CDR3 loop is CASSYYRTGPTYEQYF. The CDR3 coding sequence is TGTGCCAGCAGTTACTACCGGACAGGGCCAACCTACGAGCAGTACTTC.

The chain couples TRBV30 to TRBJ2-1; 14 nucleotides line up with TRBD2. The trim removed 1 base at V and 3 bases at J, leaving 2 bases unmatched. The CDR3 spans 16 residues. Germline V lookup: CDR1 GTSNPN, CDR2 SVGIG (reference sequence). CDR3 in amino acids: CAWSGLAGGVYNEQFF. DNA of the CDR3: TGTGCCTGGAGTGGACTAGCGGGAGGGGTCTACAATGAGCAGTTCTTC. The whole variable domain, remainder taken from reference TRBV30 and TRBJ2-1, is SQTIHQWPATLVQPVGSPLSLECTVEGTSNPNLYWYRQAAGRGLQLLFYSVGIGQISSEVPQNLSASRPQDRQFILSSKKLLLSDSGFYLCAWSGLAGGVYNEQFFGPGTRLTVL.

The chain carries TRBV2 and TRBJ2-3, with a tentative D call TRBD2 (5 bases). The CDR3 contains 12 residues. V was cut by 4 bases and J by 3 bases, with 5 bases left in between. The germline CDR1 and CDR2 sequences are SNHLY and FYNNEI. The CDR3 is CASSAGTDTQYF. The CDR3 DNA reads TGTGCCAGCAGTGCGGGGACAGATACGCAGTATTTT. The full variable domain, its missing parts supplied by reference TRBV2 and TRBJ2-3, is EPEVTQTPSHQVTQMGQEVILRCVPISNHLYFYWYRQILGQKVEFLVSFYNNEISEKSEIFDDQFSVERPDGSNFTLKIRSTKLEDSAMYFCASSAGTDTQYFGPGTRLTVL.

This clone was counted only a few times. The chain combines TRBV19 with TRBJ2-1, with D possibly matching TRBD2 (5 bases). CDR1 and CDR2 (germline): LNHDA, SQIVND (reference sequence). This CDR3 spans 13 amino acids. The V end lost 3 bases, the J end lost 9 bases, and 12 bases lay between the germline ends. The CDR3 region has the DNA TGTGCCAGTAGTATCCCCCCGGGGTTTGAGCAGTTCTTC. Translating it yields CASSIPPGFEQFF.

This clone was detected a few times. The chain uses TRBV9 and TRBJ1-5, with D hard to call. Per germline, CDR1 SGDLS and CDR2 YYNGEE. The CDR3 runs to 13 residues. Trimming removed 4 bases from V and 2 bases from J, with 7 bases in between. CDR3 coding DNA: TGTGCCAGCAGCAGAACGGGCAATCAGCCCCAGCATTTT. This gives the protein CASSRTGNQPQHF. The whole variable domain, filled in from reference TRBV9 and TRBJ1-5, reads DSGVTQTPKHLITATGQRVTLRCSPRSGDLSVYWYQQSLDQGLQFLIQYYNGEERAKGNILERFSAQQFPDLHSELNLSSLELGDSALYFCASSRTGNQPQHFGDGTRLSIL.

The V and J genes are TRBV27 and TRBJ1-6; no reliable D call. With 8 bases removed from V and 5 bases from J, the gap between germline ends came to 16 bases. CDR1 is MNHEY and CDR2 is SMNVEV in the germline V gene (reference sequence). This CDR3 comprises 15 residues. CDR3 residues: CASQNPRVNNSPLHF. The CDR3 bases are TGTGCCAGCCAAAACCCGAGGGTAAATAATTCACCCCTCCACTTT.

The chain couples TRBV7-2 to TRBJ1-1, with 8 bases fitting TRBD1. Germline V gene lookup returns CDR1 SGHTA and CDR2 FQGNSA. Unmatched junction bases numbered 8, after V lost 1 base and J lost 10 bases. This CDR3 spans 14 amino acids. For the CDR3, the DNA is TGTGCCAGCAGCTTAGTAGACAGGGGTTTTGTAGCTTTCTTT. Its protein is CASSLVDRGFVAFF.

The V call is TRBV6-6, the J call TRBJ2-7; 9 nucleotides line up with TRBD2. The CDR3 contains 14 residues. The germline V gene encodes CDR1 MNHNY and CDR2 SVGAGI (reference sequence). The J segment lost 4 bases and the V segment lost 2 bases, leaving 3 bases of the junction unmatched. CDR3 bases: TGTGCCAGCAGTTACGCGGGAGGGGGATACGAGCAGTACTTC. Translating it yields CASSYAGGGYEQYF.

The table lists this clone with a few counts. The chain links TRBV6-5 to TRBJ1-2; D is ambiguous. Germline V gene sequence: CDR1 MNHEY, CDR2 SVGAGI. The CDR3 contains 11 residues. V dropped 6 bases and J dropped 2 bases, with 4 bases sitting between them. The CDR3 reads CASRANYGYTF. CDR3 DNA sequence: TGTGCCAGCAGGGCAAACTATGGCTACACCTTC.

CDR3 DNA sequence: TGTGCCAGCAGCCGACAGGGGGAAGGGTACGAGCAGTACTTC. It codes for CASSRQGEGYEQYF. The V call is TRBV11-2, the J call TRBJ2-7, with 9 bases that match TRBD1. Germline V lookup: CDR1 SGHAT, CDR2 FQNNGV. The CDR3 consists of 14 residues. Germline trimming cut 5 bases from V and 4 bases from J; bases unmatched to any gene: 6.

This rearrangement joins TRBV7-2 to TRBJ2-5; perhaps TRBD1 as D (5 bases). CDR1 SGHTA and CDR2 FQGNSA come from the germline V gene. V gave up 5 bases and J gave up 2 bases, with 9 bases separating them. The CDR3 is 13 amino acids. The CDR3 sequence: CASSADSQETQYF. DNA of the CDR3: TGTGCCAGCAGCGCCGACAGTCAAGAGACCCAGTACTTC.

About this clone itself: The junction shows a germline mismatch at one end, possibly a read error. The rearrangement links TRBV6-5 to TRBJ2-7; D is possibly TRBD1 or TRBD2 (5 bases each). Germline CDR1 and CDR2: MNHEY and SVGAGI. CDR3 length: 16 residues. The CDR3 sequence is CASGYSTGTALYEQYF. CDR3 DNA sequence: TGTGCCAGCGGTTACAGTACCGGGACCGCGCTCTACGAGCAGTACTTC.

This chain uses TRBV27 with TRBJ2-1, with D perhaps TRBD1 (6 bases). The CDR3 has 15 amino acids. Germline V gene data show CDR1 as MNHEY and CDR2 as SMNVEV (reference sequence). V was pared by 5 bases and J by 4 bases, with 15 bases between. The CDR3 loop reads CASSLRQDPYNEQFF. The CDR3, as DNA: TGTGCCAGCAGTCTAAGACAGGACCCATACAATGAGCAGTTCTTC.

The J gene is TRBJ1-2, the V gene TRBV5-4, with TRBD1 identical over 7 bases. CDR1 is SGHNT and CDR2 is YYREEE in the germline V gene (reference sequence). V lost 0 bases, J lost 4 bases, and 3 bases stayed unmatched. This CDR3 is built from 14 residues. CDR3 in DNA: TGTGCCAGCAGCTTGGCCGGGACAGCCTATGGCTACACCTTC. It translates to CASSLAGTAYGYTF.

This clone was found once. The chain recombines TRBV11-3 with TRBJ2-3; D is unresolved. Trimming shortened V by 2 bases and J by 5 bases, and 8 bases separated the two germline ends. This CDR3 spans 13 amino acids. Germline CDR1 and CDR2: SGHNT and YENEEA. Here the CDR3 DNA reads TGTGCCAGCAGCTTATCGGATGGAGATACGCAGTATTTT. It is translated as CASSLSDGDTQYF.

The V gene is TRBV18, the J gene TRBJ2-7, with D possibly TRBD2 on 7 matching bases. CDR1 and CDR2 (germline): KGHSH, LQKENI. The CDR3 is 16 amino acids. The V end was cut by 4 bases, the J end by 1 base, with 17 bases between. CDR3 protein: CASSLGAGTKSYEQYF. CDR3 coding DNA: TGTGCCAGCTCACTGGGGGCCGGGACTAAATCCTACGAGCAGTACTTC. Together with reference TRBV18 and TRBJ2-7, the CDR3 gives the full variable domain: NAGVMQNPRHLVRRRGQEARLRCSPMKGHSHVYWYRQLPEEGLKFMVYLQKENIIDESGMPKERFSAEFPKEGPSILRIQQVVRGDSAAYFCASSLGAGTKSYEQYFGPGTRLTVT.

This clone was found once. This chain links TRBV7-2 with TRBJ2-3; D perhaps matches TRBD1 (5 bases). Germline-derived CDR1 and CDR2 are SGHTA and FQGNSA. The CDR3 is made up of 16 amino acids. Trimming took off 1 base at V and 2 bases at J, with 13 bases between the two ends. DNA of the CDR3: TGTGCCAGCAGCTTAGGGCTAGGGGTCAACACAGATACGCAGTATTTT. It is translated as CASSLGLGVNTDTQYF.

The chain uses TRBV7-9 and TRBJ2-3, with 7 bases lining up with TRBD1. J was trimmed by 0 bases and V by 5 bases; bases with no gene match: 8. The germline CDR1 and CDR2 sequences are SEHNR and FQNEAQ (reference sequence). There are 16 residues in the CDR3. CDR3 in DNA: TGTGCCAGCAGCGGACAGGTTACTACTAGCACAGATACGCAGTATTTT. Encoded protein: CASSGQVTTSTDTQYF.

J is TRBJ1-3 and V is TRBV19; TRBD1 might be the D (6 bases). This CDR3 is built from 17 residues. V gave up 3 bases and J gave up 3 bases, with 18 bases separating them. In germline, CDR1 is LNHDA, CDR2 SQIVND (reference sequence). CDR3 amino acids: CASSIGGRGYYGNTIYF. The CDR3 region has the DNA TGTGCCAGTAGTATTGGGGGGCGCGGGTATTATGGAAACACCATATATTTT.

This chain links TRBV12-5 with TRBJ2-5; TRBD1 agrees at 9 bases. Germline V gives CDR1 LGHNT, CDR2 FRNRAP. With 6 bases clipped from V and 3 bases from J, the junction kept 11 bases outside the gene matches. The CDR3 covers 16 residues. The CDR3 protein is CASGRSTGTGKETQYF. The CDR3 bases are TGTGCTAGTGGCCGATCTACCGGGACAGGGAAAGAGACCCAGTACTTC.

The chain has TRBV27 and TRBJ1-2; 10 bases are a match to TRBD1. CDR3 length: 17 residues. The ends lost 5 bases at V and 2 bases at J; junction bases unmatched: 11. The germline gives CDR1 MNHEY, CDR2 SMNVEV (reference sequence). This CDR3 is CASSGRDRGLSNYGYTF. CDR3 DNA: TGTGCCAGCAGTGGGCGGGACAGGGGCCTTTCGAACTATGGCTACACCTTC.